The clone carrying this T cell receptor (beta chain) has just one count. This record belongs to a study of blood T cell repertoires in COVID-19. Sequencing used immunoSEQ multiplex PCR; TCRdb keeps in-frame clones, though not all of them. Altogether about 99,000 clones are present, around 84% being singletons, with the ten largest covering more than 10%. With 1 base clipped from V and 4 bases from J, the junction kept 4 bases outside the gene matches. CDR1 and CDR2 (germline): LGHDT, YNNKEL (reference sequence). This CDR3 contains 16 residues. This clonotype originated in a human donor in a cohort sampled during active COVID-19. The sequenced material came from peripheral blood. This chain uses TRBV3-1 (or the pseudogene TRBV3-2) with TRBJ1-5, with 10 bases aligning to TRBD1. Written as DNA, the CDR3 is TGTGCCAGCAGCCAAGGGGACAGGGGAGGGAATCAGCCCCAGCATTTT. Its translation: CASSQGDRGGNQPQHF.